The 7 T cell receptor beta chains below all came from one sample that was sequenced in a study of cytomegalovirus exposure and HLA in healthy donors. In the PCR, 60 Vbeta and 13 Jbeta primers were used. Libraries were prepared by immunoSEQ multiplex PCR; TCRdb keeps only in-frame clonotypes and omits some of them. The sample yields 150,000 to 200,000 clones, 75% to 85% seen once. The sample was PBMCs. Receptors were obtained from a woman aged 18-35 years in good health and CMV-seropositive.

This rearrangement joins TRBV27 to TRBJ2-7; D is undetermined. Germline CDR1 and CDR2: MNHEY and SMNVEV (reference sequence). Trimming removed 2 bases at V and 2 bases at J, with 7 bases between. CDR3 size: 13 residues. CDR3 coding DNA: TGTGCCAGCAGTTTAGGCCACGCCTACGAGCAGTACTTC. As protein: CASSLGHAYEQYF.

The CDR3 protein is CASSTRSGGSEQYV. The CDR3 coding sequence is TGTGCCAGCAGCACCCGTAGCGGGGGCTCCGAGCAGTACGTC. This chain links TRBV5-4 with TRBJ2-7; 9 bases map to TRBD2. Germline V CDR1 and CDR2: SGHNT, YYREEE (reference sequence). Trimming at V came to 4 bases and at J to 6 bases, leaving 8 bases not matched to a gene. This CDR3 contains 14 residues.

The V and J genes are TRBV7-2 and TRBJ2-5, with 11 bases that match TRBD1. CDR3 size: 16 residues. V lost 5 bases, J lost 4 bases, and 9 bases stayed unmatched. Germline CDR1 reads SGHTA; CDR2 reads FQGNSA. The CDR3 bases are TGTGCCAGCAGCCCCTGGACAGGGGGCGCCGGAGAGACCCAGTACTTC. The encoded protein is CASSPWTGGAGETQYF. Complete variable domain (other parts from reference TRBV7-2 and TRBJ2-5): GAGVSQSPSNKVTEKGKDVELRCDPISGHTALYWYRQSLGQGLEFLIYFQGNSAPDKSGLPSDRFSAERTGGSVSTLTIQRTQQEDSAVYLCASSPWTGGAGETQYFGPGTRLLVL.

This clone was found once. The chain joins TRBV28 to TRBJ2-4; D is unclear. This CDR3 region has 13 residues. Trimming took off 4 bases at V and 6 bases at J, with 10 bases between the two ends. Germline V lookup: CDR1 MDHEN, CDR2 SYDVKM. CDR3 in amino acids: CASSSLLRNIQYF. CDR3 nucleotides: TGTGCCAGCAGTTCCTTATTGAGAAACATTCAGTACTTC.

The rearrangement links TRBV2 to TRBJ1-2, with TRBD1 matching over 7 bases. The ends lost 9 bases at V and 3 bases at J; junction bases unmatched: 7. In germline, CDR1 is SNHLY, CDR2 FYNNEI. CDR3 size: 13 residues. The CDR3 DNA is TGTGCCAGACCTGCGGGACAGCACTATGGCTACACCTTC. As protein: CARPAGQHYGYTF.

The chain employs TRBV27 and TRBJ2-1, with 11 bases lining up with TRBD2. The germline CDR1 and CDR2 sequences are MNHEY and SMNVEV (reference sequence). The ends lost 6 bases at V and 6 bases at J; junction bases unmatched: 7. CDR3 length: 15 residues. CDR3 sequence reads: CASRLTSGVLNEQFF. The CDR3 nucleotides are TGTGCCAGCAGGCTGACTAGCGGGGTTCTCAATGAGCAGTTCTTC.

In its sample, this clone was seen a few times. V and J are TRBV6-6 and TRBJ1-1; 9 nucleotides align to TRBD1. From germline, CDR1 is MNHNY and CDR2 SVGAGI (reference sequence). This CDR3 has 15 amino acids. The V and J ends lost 4 bases and 5 bases, in that order; junction bases with no gene match: 8. The CDR3 region has the DNA TGTGCCAGCAGTTCCCCCGGGACAGGGCTTACTGAAGCTTTCTTT. Protein product: CASSSPGTGLTEAFF.